This TCR beta chain comes out of a study of T cell responses to AZD1222 COVID-19 vaccine. Study results and limitations: Repertoire sampling occurred only after the peak T cell response.

Germline CDR1 reads GTSNPN; CDR2 reads SVGIG (reference sequence). The CDR3 is 14 residues long. V lost 2 bases, J lost 3 bases, and 5 bases stayed unmatched. Assay used: immunoSEQ multiplex PCR; TCRdb lists only in-frame clones, some missing. This sample has some 150,000 clones; around nine tenths occur once, and the top ten carry approximately 2%. This clone was detected once. Its antigen remains unknown. Specimen: peripheral blood, collected on day 0 of AZD1222 vaccination. The source is an adult in good health. V gene TRBV30 combines with J gene TRBJ1-1; 8 bases are a match to TRBD1. CDR3 amino acids: CAWSTDRGDTEAFF. DNA for the CDR3: TGTGCCTGGAGTACCGACAGGGGAGACACTGAAGCTTTCTTT.